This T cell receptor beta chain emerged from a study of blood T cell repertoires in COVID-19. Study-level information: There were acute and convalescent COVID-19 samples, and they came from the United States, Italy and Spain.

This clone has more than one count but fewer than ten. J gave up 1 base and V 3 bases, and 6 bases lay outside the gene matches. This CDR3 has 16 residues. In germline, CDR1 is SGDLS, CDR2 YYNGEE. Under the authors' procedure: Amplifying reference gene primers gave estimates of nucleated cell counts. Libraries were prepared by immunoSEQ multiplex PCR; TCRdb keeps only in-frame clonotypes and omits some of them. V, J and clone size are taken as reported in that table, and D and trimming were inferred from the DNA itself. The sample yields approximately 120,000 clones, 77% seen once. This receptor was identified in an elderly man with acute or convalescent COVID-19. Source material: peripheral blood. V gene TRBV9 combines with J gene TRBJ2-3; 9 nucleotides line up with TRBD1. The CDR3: CASSGRTGVGTDTQYF. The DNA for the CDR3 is TGTGCCAGCAGCGGACGGACAGGGGTTGGCACAGATACGCAGTATTTT.